These T cell receptor beta chains were read from a single sample in a study of shared clonotypes between healthy human individuals. Some clones are missing from TCRdb's copy, which holds only in-frame ones; the method was immunoSEQ multiplex PCR. Among fewer than 3 million clones listed, about nine tenths were seen once. Sequencing was performed on naive CD4+ T cells from PBMCs. Receptor source: a young man in good health. Some clones in this sample may be carry-over from other donors' samples. The CDR3 runs from the conserved cysteine through the conserved F or W. D genes are given only for firm matches. Where a row states a size, it is once, few, many or the class of an expanded clone; other rows omit it.

d_call,clone_size,j_call,v_call,cdr3_aa,cdr3_nt
TRBD1,-,TRBJ2-7,TRBV6-6,CASRDRGYEQYF,TGTGCCAGCCGGGACAGGGGGTACGAGCAGTACTTC
-,-,TRBJ2-3,TRBV5-8,CASSLGGSTDTQYF,TGTGCCAGCAGCTTGGGAGGGAGTACAGATACGCAGTATTTT
TRBD2,-,TRBJ2-1,TRBV9,CASSVVPSAGGYNEQFF,TGTGCCAGCAGCGTAGTACCTTCAGCGGGAGGGTACAATGAGCAGTTCTTC
TRBD2,-,TRBJ2-7,TRBV19,CASSIGLAGIYEQYF,TGTGCCAGTAGTATAGGCCTAGCGGGTATCTACGAGCAGTACTTC
-,-,TRBJ2-5,TRBV25-1,CASTPPGIETQYF,TGTGCCAGCACCCCTCCTGGTATAGAGACCCAGTACTTC
-,-,TRBJ1-3,TRBV2,CASSYGNTIYF,TGTGCCAGCAGTTACGGAAACACCATATATTTT
-,once,TRBJ2-1,TRBV5-4,CASSTGPFNEQFF,TGTGCCAGCAGCACAGGCCCGTTCAATGAGCAGTTCTTC
TRBD1,few,TRBJ2-2,TRBV2,CASHYRTGTNTGELFF,TGTGCCAGCCACTACCGGACAGGGACGAACACCGGGGAGCTGTTTTTT
-,-,TRBJ1-1,TRBV2,CASRVDSGANTEAFF,TGTGCCAGCAGGGTGGACAGTGGGGCGAACACTGAAGCTTTCTTT
TRBD1,-,TRBJ2-7,TRBV6-1,CASSGGTESSYEQYF,TGTGCCAGCAGTGGGGGGACAGAGAGCTCCTACGAGCAGTACTTC
-,-,TRBJ1-1,TRBV12-5,CASGLFRGTEAFF,TGTGCTAGTGGTTTGTTCCGTGGCACTGAAGCTTTCTTT
TRBD1,-,TRBJ2-5,TRBV28,CASNQRGQGMETQYF,TGTGCCAGCAACCAGAGGGGACAGGGGATGGAGACCCAGTACTTC
TRBD1,once,TRBJ2-3,TRBV29-1,CSVWTGTDTQYF,TGCAGCGTGTGGACAGGAACAGATACGCAGTATTTT
-,-,TRBJ2-3,TRBV29-1,CSVGWVGATDTQYF,TGCAGCGTTGGTTGGGTCGGAGCCACAGATACGCAGTATTTT
-,-,TRBJ1-3,TRBV11-2,CASSSGRGTDFPSGNTIYF,TGTGCCAGCAGCTCCGGACGTGGCACCGACTTCCCGTCTGGAAACACCATATATTTT
TRBD2,once,TRBJ2-1,TRBV5-5,CASEFGLADDNEQFF,TGTGCCAGCGAATTCGGACTAGCGGACGACAATGAGCAGTTCTTC
-,-,TRBJ1-6,TRBV2,CASRGAGVNNSPLHF,TGTGCCAGCAGGGGCGCAGGGGTCAATAATTCACCCCTCCACTTT
-,-,TRBJ1-1,TRBV7-2,CASSLWGGEAFF,TGTGCCAGCAGCTTATGGGGGGGTGAAGCTTTCTTT
TRBD1,few,TRBJ1-2,TRBV2,CASSETRQGSYGYTF,TGTGCCAGCAGTGAAACCCGACAGGGATCCTATGGCTACACCTTC
-,-,TRBJ2-7,TRBV10-3,CAISEYRNEQYF,TGTGCCATCAGTGAGTATCGGAACGAGCAGTACTTC
TRBD1,-,TRBJ1-2,TRBV11-2,CASSGDSSNYGYTF,TGTGCCAGCAGCGGGGACAGTAGTAACTATGGCTACACCTTC
-,-,TRBJ2-1,TRBV11-2,CASSPTRGENEQFF,TGTGCCAGCAGCCCGACTAGGGGCGAAAATGAGCAGTTCTTC
-,-,TRBJ1-1,TRBV4-2,CASSQGYRDNGPVNTEAFF,TGTGCCAGCAGCCAAGGATACCGGGACAACGGACCTGTGAACACTGAAGCTTTCTTT
-,-,TRBJ2-7,TRBV11-2,CASGRGGYYEQYF,TGTGCCAGCGGCAGGGGCGGATACTACGAGCAGTACTTC
TRBD2,-,TRBJ2-7,TRBV7-2,CASSFRLAGGSYEQYF,TGTGCCAGCAGCTTTAGACTAGCGGGAGGGTCCTACGAGCAGTACTTC
-,-,TRBJ2-5,TRBV6-5,CASSYRTTQTQYF,TGTGCCAGCAGTTACCGGACAACCCAGACCCAGTACTTC
-,-,TRBJ1-1,TRBV5-1,CASSLEELNTEAFF,TGCGCCAGCAGCTTGGAGGAATTGAACACTGAAGCTTTCTTT
-,-,TRBJ2-3,TRBV19,CASSTPGLGTTDTQYF,TGTGCCAGTAGTACACCGGGGCTCGGGACGACAGATACGCAGTATTTT
-,-,TRBJ1-5,TRBV19,CASSIDRFGQPQHF,TGTGCCAGTAGTATAGATCGGTTCGGTCAGCCCCAGCATTTT
TRBD2,-,TRBJ2-7,TRBV19,CASTTGLAGAGPYEQYF,TGTGCCAGTACGACGGGACTAGCGGGAGCGGGACCCTACGAGCAGTACTTC
-,once,TRBJ1-5,TRBV7-2,CASSLDGVSNQPQHF,TGTGCCAGCAGCTTAGATGGGGTAAGCAATCAGCCCCAGCATTTT
-,-,TRBJ2-1,TRBV15,CATSRDARAGQFF,TGTGCCACCAGCAGAGATGCCAGGGCAGGGCAGTTCTTC
TRBD2,-,TRBJ2-1,TRBV5-3,CARSELEWTSGRALSEQFF,TGTGCCAGAAGCGAGCTTGAGTGGACTAGCGGGAGGGCCCTTAGTGAGCAGTTCTTC
-,-,TRBJ1-4,TRBV28,CATSATNEKLFF,TGTGCCACCAGTGCAACTAATGAAAAACTGTTTTTT
-,-,TRBJ2-5,TRBV5-1,CASSLGGRSTQETQYF,TGCGCCAGCAGCCTAGGGGGACGGTCGACCCAAGAGACCCAGTACTTC
-,-,TRBJ2-2,TRBV5-1,CASSLVGDPAGELFF,TGCGCCAGCAGCTTGGTGGGGGACCCCGCCGGGGAGCTGTTTTTT
TRBD1,-,TRBJ2-7,TRBV7-2,CASSFSDRGGYEQYF,TGTGCCAGCAGCTTCTCCGACAGGGGGGGCTACGAGCAGTACTTC
TRBD1,-,TRBJ1-1,TRBV19,CASREWTGGNMNTEAFF,TGTGCCAGTAGGGAATGGACAGGGGGAAACATGAACACTGAAGCTTTCTTT